The 3 T cell receptor beta chains below were found in one sample sequenced in a study of OX40 agonist ivuxolimab in advanced cancers. Sequencing was performed with immunoSEQ multiplex PCR; in TCRdb, only in-frame clones are kept and a portion is missing. The sample yields over 150,000 clones, 94% seen once. Sequencing used CD4+ or CD8+ T cells sorted from blood, obtained in a trial of the OX40 agonist ivuxolimab. The receptors stem from an adult with an advanced solid tumor such as melanoma, head and neck, liver or kidney cancer.

V and J are TRBV7-5 and TRBJ2-3; the D segment call TRBD2 is taken from the table without a DNA check. TRBV7-5 is given as a pseudogene. The CDR3 has 16 amino acids. The CDR3, as DNA: TGTGCCAGAAGCTCCCTTAAGCGGGAGCAAGAAGATACGCAGTATTTT. Protein: CARSSLKREQEDTQYF.

The chain links TRBV4-3 to TRBJ1-2; 7 bases line up with TRBD1. Per the germline V gene, CDR1 is LGHNA and CDR2 is YSLEER. J was trimmed by 8 bases and V by 3 bases; bases with no gene match: 12. CDR3 length: 15 amino acids. CDR3 loop: CASSQARQGAKGYTF. The CDR3 DNA sequence: TGCGCCAGCAGCCAGGCCAGACAGGGAGCTAAAGGCTACACCTTC.

J is TRBJ2-1 and V is TRBV7-3; 8 bases are a match to TRBD2. The V gene end was trimmed by 1 base and the J gene end by 6 bases; junction bases not matched to a gene: 5. The germline V gene has CDR1 SGHTA and CDR2 FQGTGA. CDR3 length: 15 amino acids. The CDR3 DNA reads as TGTGCCAGCAGCTTAAGCGGGAGGCACAGCAATGAGCAGTTCTTC. It yields the protein CASSLSGRHSNEQFF.